The subject of this entry is one TCR beta chain. It has no known antigen specificity. One base away there is no much larger clone; base qualities are not given. The CDR3, cysteine through phenylalanine, is 15 amino acids long. Only the CDR3 DNA is retained, 45 bases long and in frame from the first base. Trimmed from V: 3 bases; trimmed from J: 4 bases; junction bases lacking a gene match: 6. CDR1 and CDR2 are drawn from the germline V gene (reference sequence): LNHDA, SQIVND. The CDR3 regions of human TCRbeta chains were analyzed by immunosequencing. Per the source publication's procedure: Repertoire TCRs were checked for matches against a reference library of SARS-CoV-2-specific TCRs that had been generated using the MIRA antigen-specificity platform. Breadth was defined as the fraction of unique TCRs that were SARS-CoV-2-associated, and depth was defined as the fraction of total T cells that were SARS-CoV-2-associated. Using the MIRA data, every spike-specific TCR was mapped to the spike region that the TCR reacted to and assigned to either a CD4 or a CD8 class. Log10-transformed breadth and depth values were compared by one-way ANOVA with Sidak's multiple comparisons tests. In TCRdb, the immuneACCESS table is reduced to in-frame sequences with V and J assigned. These tables do not hold every clone; where another copy was compared, an unresolved V gene accounts for under half, and the others remain unexplained. D and trimming were read from the DNA, whereas the V and J calls and clone size are those reported in that table. This sample holds 160,000 or so clones; approximately 90% were observed only once. 4.4% of the sample belongs to the ten largest clones.

In light of the paper, this sample's time point label describes: baseline before first vaccination. Read against the paper, the sample's treatment or condition label means: meningococcal conjugate vaccine given as trial control. The vaccinee samples were drawn from two UK trials, COV001 and COV002, one of which was a single-blind randomized controlled phase 2/3 trial testing AZD1222 (ChAdOx1 nCoV-19) in healthy adults. For TCRbeta chain sequencing, PBMC samples were collected from trial participants at day 0 and at day 28 after the second dose. This entry is derived from a study of T cell responses to AZD1222 COVID-19 vaccine (dated by TCRdb to about 2021). Looking at the study overall: TCR sequencing was performed for more than 230 trial participants, of whom around 200 were given two doses of AZD1222 and about 25 were given two doses of MenACWY control vaccine. Trial participants were enrolled by age into subgroups of 18-55, 56-69 and 70-plus years, and around 150, 28 and 57 TCR-sequenced participants, respectively, were included in these subgroups. Beyond this particular receptor, the publication reports: Participants were mostly white British, with more females than males. The authors suggested clonal diversity may have been underestimated. Only a handful of AZD1222 recipients were SARS-CoV-2 seropositive at baseline, limiting conclusions about previously exposed vaccinees. A significant rise in spike-specific TCR breadth and depth was observed after two AZD1222 doses relative to day 0 and relative to MenACWY recipients. The whole spike protein was spanned by vaccine-associated CD4 TCRs, and dominant responses were seen in regions 160-218 and 743-854. The 56-69-year group was small, and its depth increase did not reach significance, likely because of low power. Because no day 14 peak-response samples were available, repertoires were characterized only after the peak T cell response. Epitopes outside the regions mutated in the B.1.351 and B.1.1.7 variants were reportedly recognized by nearly half of the unique spike-specific TCRs.

The receptor comes from an adult in good health. The V and J segments used are TRBV19 and TRBJ1-1, and TRBD1 aligns with 9 junction nucleotides. The specimen was peripheral blood, collected on day 0 of MenACWY control vaccination. The bases are TGTGCCAGTAGTATGGACAGGGGAGTGGGCACTGAAGCTTTCTTT. Translated, it reads CASSMDRGVGTEAFF.